This T cell receptor (beta chain) was sequenced during a study of graft-versus-host responses after intestinal transplantation. Profiling relied on immunoSEQ multiplex PCR, and the TCRdb table lists in-frame clones only, not all of them. Of about 20,000 clones listed, about nine tenths are singletons. The sequence came from a human patient who received an intestinal transplant, so some T cells may come from the graft donor. Here the sequenced sample was PBMCs, taken approximately 33 weeks after intestinal transplant.

DNA of the CDR3: TGCGCCAGCAGCCAAGAATGGAGGGAAGCTAACTATGGCTACACCTTC. Amino acids: CASSQEWREANYGYTF. This chain links TRBV4-1 with TRBJ1-2; no firm D call. CDR3 size: 16 residues. V was pared by 0 bases and J by 0 bases, with 11 bases between. The germline CDR1 and CDR2 sequences are MGHRA and YSYEKL.